This T cell receptor (beta chain) was captured in a study of read filtering for tumor transcriptome and immune sequencing. This clonotype occurred many times. The library was built from roughly 400 ng RNA with molecular barcoded adaptors for alpha/delta and beta/gamma chains. TCRdb reprocessed the reads via MiXCR and lists one record per CDR3 protein. The table records 120,000 or so distinct CDR3 sequences, 10% to 15% of them present only once. CDR3 size: 12 residues. Per the germline V gene, CDR1 is SGHDT and CDR2 is YYEEEE. V shed 0 bases and J shed 8 bases, with 8 bases lying between them. The J gene is TRBJ1-2, the V gene TRBV5-6; no clear D gene. The receptor comes from a donor at least 40 years old with multiple myeloma. Sequenced material: a population of CD138-negative cells sorted from bone marrow. Written as DNA, the CDR3 is TGTGCCAGCAGCTTGGTGGTGGGGGGCTACACCTTC. It codes for CASSLVVGGYTF.